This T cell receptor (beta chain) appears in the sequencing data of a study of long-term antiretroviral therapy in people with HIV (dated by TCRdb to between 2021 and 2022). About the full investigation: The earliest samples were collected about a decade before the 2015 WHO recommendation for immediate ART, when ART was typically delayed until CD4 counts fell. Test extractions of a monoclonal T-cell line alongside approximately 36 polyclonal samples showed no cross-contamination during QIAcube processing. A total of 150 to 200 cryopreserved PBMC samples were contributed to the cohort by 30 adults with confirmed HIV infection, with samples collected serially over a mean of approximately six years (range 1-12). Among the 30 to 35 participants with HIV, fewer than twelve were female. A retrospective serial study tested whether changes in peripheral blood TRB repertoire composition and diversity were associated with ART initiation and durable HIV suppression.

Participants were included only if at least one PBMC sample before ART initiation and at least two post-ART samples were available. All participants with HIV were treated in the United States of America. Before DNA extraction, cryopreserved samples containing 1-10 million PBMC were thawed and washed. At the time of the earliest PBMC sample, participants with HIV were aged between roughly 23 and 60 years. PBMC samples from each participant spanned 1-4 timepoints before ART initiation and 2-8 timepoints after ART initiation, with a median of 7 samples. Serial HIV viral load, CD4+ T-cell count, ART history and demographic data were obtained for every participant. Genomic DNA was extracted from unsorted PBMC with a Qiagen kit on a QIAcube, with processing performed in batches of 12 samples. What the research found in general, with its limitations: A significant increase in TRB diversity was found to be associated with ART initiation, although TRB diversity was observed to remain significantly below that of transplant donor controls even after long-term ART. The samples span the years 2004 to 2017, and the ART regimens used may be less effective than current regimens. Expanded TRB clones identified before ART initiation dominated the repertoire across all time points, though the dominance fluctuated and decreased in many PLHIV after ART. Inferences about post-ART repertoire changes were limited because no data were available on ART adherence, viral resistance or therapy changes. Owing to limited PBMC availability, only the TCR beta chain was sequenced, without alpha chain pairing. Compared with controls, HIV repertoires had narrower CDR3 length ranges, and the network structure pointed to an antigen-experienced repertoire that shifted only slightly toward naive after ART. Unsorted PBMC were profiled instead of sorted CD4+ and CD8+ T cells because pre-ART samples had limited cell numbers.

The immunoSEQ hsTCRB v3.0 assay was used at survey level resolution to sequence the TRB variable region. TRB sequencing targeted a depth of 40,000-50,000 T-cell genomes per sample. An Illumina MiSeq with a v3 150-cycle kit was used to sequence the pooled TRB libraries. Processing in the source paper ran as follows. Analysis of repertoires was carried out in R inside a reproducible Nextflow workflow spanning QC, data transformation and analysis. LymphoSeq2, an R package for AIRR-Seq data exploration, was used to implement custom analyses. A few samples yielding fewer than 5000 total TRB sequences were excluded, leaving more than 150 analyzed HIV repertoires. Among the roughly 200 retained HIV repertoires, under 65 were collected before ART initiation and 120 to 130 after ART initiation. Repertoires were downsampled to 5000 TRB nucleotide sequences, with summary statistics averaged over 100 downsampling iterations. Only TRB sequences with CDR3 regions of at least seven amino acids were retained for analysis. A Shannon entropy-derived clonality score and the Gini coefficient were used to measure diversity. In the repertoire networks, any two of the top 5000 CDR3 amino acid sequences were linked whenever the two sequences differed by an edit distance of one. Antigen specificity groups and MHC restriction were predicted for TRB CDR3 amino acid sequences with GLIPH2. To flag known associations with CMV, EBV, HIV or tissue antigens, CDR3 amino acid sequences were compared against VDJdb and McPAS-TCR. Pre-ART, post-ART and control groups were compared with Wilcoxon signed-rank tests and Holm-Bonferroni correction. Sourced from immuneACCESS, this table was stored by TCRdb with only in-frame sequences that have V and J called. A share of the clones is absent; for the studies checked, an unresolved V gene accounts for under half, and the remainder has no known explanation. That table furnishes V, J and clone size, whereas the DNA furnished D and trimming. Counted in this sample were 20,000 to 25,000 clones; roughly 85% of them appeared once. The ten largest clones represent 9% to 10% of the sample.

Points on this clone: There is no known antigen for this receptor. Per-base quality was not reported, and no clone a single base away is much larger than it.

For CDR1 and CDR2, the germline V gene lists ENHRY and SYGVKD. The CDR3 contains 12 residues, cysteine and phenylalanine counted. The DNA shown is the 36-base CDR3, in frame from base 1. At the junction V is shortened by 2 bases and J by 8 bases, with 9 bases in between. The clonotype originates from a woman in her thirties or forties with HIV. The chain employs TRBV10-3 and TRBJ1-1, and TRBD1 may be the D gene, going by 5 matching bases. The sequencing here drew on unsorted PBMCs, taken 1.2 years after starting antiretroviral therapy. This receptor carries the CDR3 CAISEEGDEAFF. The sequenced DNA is TGTGCCATCAGTGAGGAAGGGGACGAAGCTTTCTTT.